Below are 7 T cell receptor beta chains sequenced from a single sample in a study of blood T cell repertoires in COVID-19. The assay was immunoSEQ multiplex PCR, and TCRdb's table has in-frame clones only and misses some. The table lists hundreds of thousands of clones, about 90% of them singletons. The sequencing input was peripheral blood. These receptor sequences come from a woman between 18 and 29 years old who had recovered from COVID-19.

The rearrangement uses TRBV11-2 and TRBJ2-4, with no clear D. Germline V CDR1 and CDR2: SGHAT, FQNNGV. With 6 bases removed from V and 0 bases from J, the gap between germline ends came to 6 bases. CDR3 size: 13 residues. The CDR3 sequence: CASRSIAKNIQYF. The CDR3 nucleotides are TGTGCCAGCAGGAGCATAGCCAAAAACATTCAGTACTTC.

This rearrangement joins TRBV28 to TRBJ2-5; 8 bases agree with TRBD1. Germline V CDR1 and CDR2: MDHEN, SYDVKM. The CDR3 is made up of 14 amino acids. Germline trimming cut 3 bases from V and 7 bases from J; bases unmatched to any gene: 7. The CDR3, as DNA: TGTGCCAGCAGTTTCGACAGGGGTTCGGTGACCCAGTACTTC. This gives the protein CASSFDRGSVTQYF.

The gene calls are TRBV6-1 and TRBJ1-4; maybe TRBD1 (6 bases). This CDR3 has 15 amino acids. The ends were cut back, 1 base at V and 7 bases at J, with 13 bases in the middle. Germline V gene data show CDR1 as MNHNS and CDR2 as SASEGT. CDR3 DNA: TGTGCCAGCAGTGAAGGGACAGACCCCAGTGAAAAACTGTTTTTT. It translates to CASSEGTDPSEKLFF.

CDR3 sequence (DNA): TGTGCCAGCAGTTGGGCCAGTCAGCCCCAGCATTTT. Amino acid sequence: CASSWASQPQHF. The chain is built from TRBV25-1 and TRBJ1-5, with D unclear. Looked up from germline, CDR1 is MGHDK and CDR2 is SYGVNS. This CDR3 region has 12 residues. Between the trimmed V and J ends, which lost 5 bases and 6 bases, there was a span of 8 bases.

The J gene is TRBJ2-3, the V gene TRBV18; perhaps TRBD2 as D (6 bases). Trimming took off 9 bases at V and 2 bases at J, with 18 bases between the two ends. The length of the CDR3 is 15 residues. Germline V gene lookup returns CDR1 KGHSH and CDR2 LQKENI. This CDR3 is CASYKRESVTDTQYF. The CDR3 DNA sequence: TGTGCCAGTTATAAACGGGAGTCGGTCACAGATACGCAGTATTTT.

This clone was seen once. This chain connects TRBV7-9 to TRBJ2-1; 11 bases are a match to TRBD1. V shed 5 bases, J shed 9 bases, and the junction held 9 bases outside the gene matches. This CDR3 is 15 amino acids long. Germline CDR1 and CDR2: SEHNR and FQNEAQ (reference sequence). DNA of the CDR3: TGTGCCAGCAGCCCCTCCGGGACAGGGGGGACTGAGCAGTTCTTC. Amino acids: CASSPSGTGGTEQFF. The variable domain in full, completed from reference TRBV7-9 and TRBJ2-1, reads DTGVSQNPRHKITKRGQNVTFRCDPISEHNRLYWYRQTLGQGPEFLTYFQNEAQLEKSRLLSDRFSAERPKGSFSTLEIQRTEQGDSAMYLCASSPSGTGGTEQFFGPGTRLTVL.

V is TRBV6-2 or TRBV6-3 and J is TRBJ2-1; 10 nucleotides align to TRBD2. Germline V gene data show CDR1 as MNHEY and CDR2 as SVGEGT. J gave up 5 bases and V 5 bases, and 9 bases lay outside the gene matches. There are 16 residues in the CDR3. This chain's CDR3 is CASSKFRTSGDNEQFF. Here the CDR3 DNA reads TGTGCCAGCAGTAAATTCAGGACTAGCGGAGACAATGAGCAGTTCTTC.